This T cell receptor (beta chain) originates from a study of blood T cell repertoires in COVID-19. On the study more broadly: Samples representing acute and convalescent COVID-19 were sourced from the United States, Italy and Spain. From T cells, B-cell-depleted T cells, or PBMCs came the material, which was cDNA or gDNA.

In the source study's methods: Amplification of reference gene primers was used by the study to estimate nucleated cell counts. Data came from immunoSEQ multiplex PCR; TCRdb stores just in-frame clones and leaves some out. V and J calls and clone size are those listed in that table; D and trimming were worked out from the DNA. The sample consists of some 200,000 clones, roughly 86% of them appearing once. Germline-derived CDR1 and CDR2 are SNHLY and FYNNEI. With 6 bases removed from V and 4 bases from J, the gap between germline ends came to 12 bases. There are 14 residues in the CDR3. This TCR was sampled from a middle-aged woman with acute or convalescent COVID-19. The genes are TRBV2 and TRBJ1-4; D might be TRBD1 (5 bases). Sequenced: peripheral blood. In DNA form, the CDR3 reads TGTGCCAGCAGGAGGAGGGGTGATAATGAAAAACTGTTTTTT. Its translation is CASRRRGDNEKLFF.